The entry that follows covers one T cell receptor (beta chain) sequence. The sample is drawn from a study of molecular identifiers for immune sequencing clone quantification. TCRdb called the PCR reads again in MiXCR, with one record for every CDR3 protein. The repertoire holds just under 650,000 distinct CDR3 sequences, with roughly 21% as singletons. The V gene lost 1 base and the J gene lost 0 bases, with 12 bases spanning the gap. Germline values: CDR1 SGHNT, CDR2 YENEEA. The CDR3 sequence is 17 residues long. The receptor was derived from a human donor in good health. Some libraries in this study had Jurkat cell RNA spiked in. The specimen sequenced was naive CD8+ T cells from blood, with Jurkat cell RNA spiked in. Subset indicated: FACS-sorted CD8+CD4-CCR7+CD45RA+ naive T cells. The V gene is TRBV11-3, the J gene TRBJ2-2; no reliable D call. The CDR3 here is CASSLVGGRTNTGELFF. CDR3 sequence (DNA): TGTGCCAGCAGCTTAGTAGGCGGCAGGACGAACACCGGGGAGCTGTTTTTT.